The TCR beta chain described here comes from a study of shared clonotypes between healthy human individuals. Around 91 million PBMCs were counted before genomic DNA extraction. This clone was seen ten or more times. Sequencing was performed with immunoSEQ multiplex PCR; in TCRdb, only in-frame clones are kept and a portion is missing. The repertoire holds 97,000 or so clones, about 45% seen once, with around 15% in the top ten. Trimming removed 1 base from V and 6 bases from J; junction bases left unmatched: 9. CDR1 and CDR2 (germline): KGHSH, LQKENI. This CDR3 comprises 15 residues. The sequencing sample was made of PBMCs. The receptor's source is a woman aged 40 to 50 in good health. Some clones in this sample may be carry-over from other donors' samples. The chain employs TRBV18 and TRBJ2-7; 7 bases map to TRBD2. CDR3 region: CASSPRVGGGGEQYF. DNA for the CDR3: TGTGCCAGCTCACCACGCGTGGGAGGCGGGGGCGAGCAGTACTTC.